The 31 T cell receptor beta chains listed next were all sequenced from one sample in a study of untreated major depressive disorder. Study results and limitations: CD4+ T cells from depressed patients used TRBV05-01 (Vbeta 5.1) more often than controls.

Their antigen targets remain unknown. Method: immunoSEQ multiplex PCR; TCRdb's copy keeps in-frame clones and lacks some. Altogether 17,000 or so clones are present, more than 90% being singletons, with the ten largest covering roughly 0.6%. Sequencing was done on a sample of CD4+ T cells from PBMCs. The receptor source for this set is a woman aged 40 to 50 with major depressive disorder.

The sample holds one count of this clone. The chain combines TRBV4-2 with TRBJ1-1; TRBD1 might be the D (6 bases). This CDR3 has 14 amino acids. CDR1 is LGHNA, CDR2 YNFKEQ, per germline. Trimming cost V 6 bases and J 1 base, with 12 bases left between them. This CDR3 is CASRERGANTEAFF. The CDR3 bases are TGTGCCAGCAGGGAGCGGGGGGCGAACACTGAAGCTTTCTTT.

The rearrangement uses TRBV6-4 and TRBJ2-1; D gene uncertain. Germline V CDR1 and CDR2: MRHNA, SNTAGT. V dropped 3 bases and J dropped 4 bases, with 13 bases sitting between them. This CDR3 is built from 15 residues. The CDR3 DNA reads as TGTGCCAGCAGTGAAGGAGCGTTGAATTACAATGAGCAGTTCTTC. Residues: CASSEGALNYNEQFF.

This clone was found once. The V and J genes are TRBV5-8 and TRBJ1-5; maybe TRBD1 (5 bases). The V end was cut by 5 bases, the J end by 7 bases, with 13 bases between. This CDR3 is built from 13 residues. Germline CDR1 is SGHTS and CDR2 is YDEGEE. CDR3 coding DNA: TGTGCCAGCAGTACGATACAGGACCAGCCCCAGCATTTT. Translation gives CASSTIQDQPQHF.

The J gene is TRBJ1-1, the V gene TRBV19; D is unclear. V lost 4 bases and J 4 bases, leaving 10 bases between the germline ends. Germline CDR1 and CDR2: LNHDA and SQIVND (reference sequence). This CDR3 contains 13 residues. As DNA, the CDR3 is TGTGCCAGTAGTACGGTCTATTCCACTGAAGCTTTCTTT. Its protein is CASSTVYSTEAFF.

Only a few counts were recorded for this clone. This CDR3 reads CAISDSGGGLGYTF. In DNA, the CDR3 is TGTGCCATCAGTGATAGCGGGGGCGGTCTTGGCTACACCTTC. V is TRBV10-3 and J is TRBJ1-2, with D possibly being TRBD1 (6 bases). The V and J ends lost 3 bases and 7 bases respectively, with 15 bases between them. The CDR3 covers 14 residues. The germline V gene has CDR1 ENHRY and CDR2 SYGVKD.

This sequence joins TRBV2 and TRBJ2-3; D may correspond to TRBD1 or TRBD2 (5 bases each). V was pared by 8 bases and J by 2 bases, with 11 bases between. CDR1 and CDR2 from the germline V gene are SNHLY and FYNNEI. The CDR3 covers 13 residues. The CDR3 sequence: CASHRDDTDTQYF. CDR3 DNA: TGTGCCAGCCATAGGGACGACACAGATACGCAGTATTTT.

This chain connects TRBV6-6 to TRBJ1-4, with D perhaps matching TRBD1 (6 bases). The germline gives CDR1 MNHNY, CDR2 SVGAGI (reference sequence). V lost 4 bases and J lost 4, with 13 bases in between. This CDR3 has 15 amino acids. The CDR3: CASSFLRGDNEKLFF. The CDR3 DNA sequence: TGTGCCAGCAGTTTCCTCAGGGGCGATAATGAAAAACTGTTTTTT.

The V call is TRBV4-2, the J call TRBJ2-3; TRBD2 might be the D (6 bases). Trimming took 1 base from V and 6 from J, leaving 11 bases between them. CDR3 length equals 14 residues. CDR1 is LGHNA and CDR2 is YNFKEQ in the germline V gene. The CDR3, as DNA: TGTGCCAGCAGCCAAGGAGGTGGAGGGGATACGCAGTATTTT. This encodes CASSQGGGGDTQYF.

V is TRBV5-1 and J is TRBJ2-2, with D possibly TRBD1 on 5 matching bases. Trimming left V 0 bases short and J 0 bases short, with 9 bases between. Germline V CDR1 and CDR2: SGHRS, YFSETQ. This CDR3 comprises 16 residues. For the CDR3, the DNA is TGCGCCAGCAGCTTGGAACAGGCGACGAACACCGGGGAGCTGTTTTTT. Amino acids: CASSLEQATNTGELFF. Based on the CDR3 plus reference TRBV5-1 and TRBJ2-2, the full variable domain is KAGVTQTPRYLIKTRGQQVTLSCSPISGHRSVSWYQQTPGQGLQFLFEYFSETQRNKGNFPGRFSGRQFSNSRSEMNVSTLELGDSALYLCASSLEQATNTGELFFGEGSRLTVL.

The chain uses TRBV7-8 and TRBJ1-1; no definite D call. This CDR3 comprises 14 residues. Trimming took off 4 bases at V and 1 base at J, with 10 bases between the two ends. Looked up from germline, CDR1 is SGHVS and CDR2 is FQNEAQ. CDR3 loop: CASSSVSPNTEAFF. CDR3 DNA: TGTGCCAGCAGCTCCGTAAGTCCGAACACTGAAGCTTTCTTT.

This clone was detected only once. The chain combines TRBV11-2 with TRBJ1-2; D is perhaps TRBD1 (6 bases). CDR1 and CDR2 (germline): SGHAT, FQNNGV. The CDR3 is 16 residues long. Trimming stripped 5 bases from V and 1 base from J, with 17 bases between. CDR3 sequence: CASSPTGSLRNYGYTF. In DNA, the CDR3 is TGTGCCAGCAGCCCGACAGGCTCTCTCCGTAACTATGGCTACACCTTC.

The V call is TRBV7-2, the J call TRBJ1-5; tentative D call: TRBD1 (6 bases). CDR1 SGHTA and CDR2 FQGNSA come from the germline V gene. Between the trimmed V and J ends, which lost 3 bases and 5 bases, there was a span of 11 bases. The CDR3 loop spans 14 amino acids. CDR3: CASSFVQGDQPQHF. CDR3 nucleotides: TGTGCCAGCAGCTTTGTACAGGGCGATCAGCCCCAGCATTTT.

This clone was found once. The CDR3 reads CATSRPPGGGTEAFF. The CDR3 bases are TGTGCCACCAGCAGACCCCCGGGGGGGGGCACTGAAGCTTTCTTT. This chain links TRBV15 with TRBJ1-1, with a weak D call TRBD1 (5 bases). CDR3 length: 15 amino acids. The V and J ends lost 2 bases and 4 bases respectively, with 14 bases between them. Germline lookup yields CDR1 LNHNV and CDR2 YYDKDF (reference sequence).

This chain uses TRBV4-1 with TRBJ2-3; D might be TRBD1 or TRBD2, each matching 6 bases. The CDR3 runs to 16 residues. Trimming took off 6 bases at V and 0 bases at J, with 16 bases between the two ends. Germline V gene sequence: CDR1 MGHRA, CDR2 YSYEKL. The CDR3 loop reads CASRGGRGASTDTQYF. CDR3 DNA sequence: TGCGCCAGCAGGGGGGGCCGCGGGGCTAGCACAGATACGCAGTATTTT.

The chain links TRBV6-5 to TRBJ1-1; no reliable D call. Germline lookup yields CDR1 MNHEY and CDR2 SVGAGI. CDR3 length: 14 residues. The ends were cut back, 0 bases at V and 7 bases at J, with 12 bases in the middle. Here the CDR3 reads CASSYSIIRREAFF. Here the CDR3 DNA reads TGTGCCAGCAGTTACTCGATAATTAGGCGTGAAGCTTTCTTT.

V usage is TRBV6-5 and J usage is TRBJ1-1; 7 bases are shared with TRBD1. After removal of 5 bases from V and 1 base from J, the junction contained 7 bases not matched to a gene. The germline CDR1 and CDR2 sequences are MNHEY and SVGAGI. This CDR3 is built from 15 residues. Here the CDR3 reads CASSALRTGNTEAFF. CDR3 sequence (DNA): TGTGCCAGCAGTGCCCTCCGGACAGGGAACACTGAAGCTTTCTTT.

This rearrangement joins TRBV10-3 to TRBJ2-7, with D perhaps matching TRBD2 (5 bases). This CDR3 is built from 15 residues. Germline V gene sequence: CDR1 ENHRY, CDR2 SYGVKD. Trimming stripped 3 bases from V and 4 bases from J, with 16 bases between. CDR3: CAISEGAAKLYEQYV. CDR3 nucleotide sequence: TGTGCCATCAGTGAAGGAGCGGCGAAGCTGTACGAGCAGTACGTC.

The V gene is TRBV30, the J gene TRBJ1-2, with D hard to call. The V and J ends lost 0 bases and 3 bases respectively, with 20 bases between them. CDR1 and CDR2 from the germline V gene are GTSNPN and SVGIG (reference sequence). The CDR3 totals 17 residues. CDR3 bases: TGTGCCTGGAGTGTTACTCCGCTGACCCGGGTAGACTATGGCTACACCTTC. Its protein is CAWSVTPLTRVDYGYTF.

This chain uses TRBV5-5 with TRBJ2-7, with 7 bases that match TRBD2. The CDR3 runs 13 residues. Germline lookup yields CDR1 SGHKS and CDR2 YYEKEE (reference sequence). V trimming: 3 bases; J trimming: 6 bases; junction bases outside the gene matches: 6. The CDR3 region is CASSWGRTSEQYV. As DNA, the CDR3 is TGTGCCAGCAGCTGGGGAAGGACTAGCGAGCAGTACGTC.

The chain recombines TRBV6-1 with TRBJ1-3; 10 bases line up with TRBD1. Germline V gives CDR1 MNHNS, CDR2 SASEGT. This CDR3 contains 17 residues. Germline trimming cut 3 bases from V and 0 bases from J; bases unmatched to any gene: 5. In DNA form, the CDR3 reads TGTGCCAGCAGTGACCCGGGACAGGGGTCCTCTGGAAACACCATATATTTT. This gives the protein CASSDPGQGSSGNTIYF.

The genes are TRBV7-2 and TRBJ2-3; the D is unclear. This CDR3 region has 13 residues. Per the germline V gene, CDR1 is SGHTA and CDR2 is FQGNSA. Trimming cost V 4 bases and J 3 bases, with 8 bases left between them. The CDR3 sequence is CASSSTNTDTQYF. CDR3 nucleotides: TGTGCCAGCAGCTCAACCAATACAGATACGCAGTATTTT.

The chain recombines TRBV5-1 with TRBJ1-4, with D hard to call. Trimming pared 0 bases from V and 6 bases from J, leaving 9 bases between. This CDR3 has 14 residues. Germline loops: CDR1 SGHRS, CDR2 YFSETQ. For the CDR3, the DNA is TGCGCCAGCAGCTTGGGACGCAGTTATGAAAAACTGTTTTTT. Protein: CASSLGRSYEKLFF.

The chain joins TRBV5-1 to TRBJ1-2; the D is unclear. There are 14 residues in the CDR3. Germline loops: CDR1 SGHRS, CDR2 YFSETQ. Trimming pared 0 bases from V and 3 bases from J, leaving 9 bases between. Here the CDR3 DNA reads TGCGCCAGCAGCTTGGGCCAGGAATACTATGGCTACACCTTC. Translation gives CASSLGQEYYGYTF.

The table lists this clone with a count of one. V is TRBV5-1 and J is TRBJ2-2; 9 bases are a match to TRBD1. The CDR3 is made up of 16 amino acids. The V gene's germline CDR1 is SGHRS and CDR2 YFSETQ. The ends lost 4 bases at V and 6 bases at J; junction bases unmatched: 10. In DNA, the CDR3 is TGCGCCAGCAGCCGGACAGGGGATTTTTTGGCCGGGGAGCTGTTTTTT. It codes for CASSRTGDFLAGELFF.

This chain joins TRBV10-3 and TRBJ1-2; 10 nucleotides match TRBD1. CDR1 and CDR2 (germline): ENHRY, SYGVKD. The CDR3 runs 16 residues. The V gene end was trimmed by 0 bases and the J gene end by 6 bases; junction bases not matched to a gene: 7. The CDR3 region is CAISESGGQGVNGYTF. The CDR3 DNA sequence: TGTGCCATCAGTGAGTCGGGAGGACAGGGGGTGAATGGCTACACCTTC.

The rearrangement uses TRBV15 and TRBJ1-5; 8 nucleotides agree with TRBD1. The CDR3 runs to 15 residues. Unmatched junction bases numbered 5, after V lost 0 bases and J lost 7 bases. Germline-derived CDR1 and CDR2 are LNHNV and YYDKDF (reference sequence). In DNA, the CDR3 is TGTGCCACCAGCAGAGACGGCAGGGGGCCACAGCCCCAGCATTTT. Translated, it gives CATSRDGRGPQPQHF.

The chain recombines TRBV7-6 with TRBJ2-6; perhaps D is TRBD1 or TRBD2 (5 bases each). V lost 5 bases to trimming and J lost 10 bases, with 15 bases between them. CDR3 size: 14 residues. Looked up from germline, CDR1 is SGHVS and CDR2 is FNYEAQ. In DNA form, the CDR3 reads TGTGCCAGCAGCCTAAAGGACACGGGGAACGTCCTGACTTTC. Its translation is CASSLKDTGNVLTF.

The chain joins TRBV15 to TRBJ2-3; 8 bases map to TRBD2. The CDR3 sequence is 16 residues long. Germline values: CDR1 LNHNV, CDR2 YYDKDF (reference sequence). The ends lost 0 bases at V and 5 bases at J; junction bases unmatched: 7. The CDR3 DNA reads TGTGCCACCAGCAGAGATCTGTCGGGGGGGCAAGATACGCAGTATTTT. It codes for CATSRDLSGGQDTQYF.

In its sample, this clone was seen a few times. This chain uses TRBV2 with TRBJ2-5; 11 nucleotides match TRBD2. With V trimmed by 8 bases and J by 2 bases, 7 bases remained unmatched. This CDR3 contains 15 residues. Germline V lookup: CDR1 SNHLY, CDR2 FYNNEI. The CDR3 loop is CASRSGTSGQETQYF. The CDR3, as DNA: TGTGCCAGCCGATCTGGGACTAGCGGACAAGAGACCCAGTACTTC.

As for this clone: An end of the junction differs from the germline gene, which may be a read error. The chain carries TRBV5-1 and TRBJ1-2; D remains ambiguous. This CDR3 has 12 amino acids. CDR1 and CDR2 (germline): SGHRS, YFSETQ. The CDR3 is CASSQGRQPGAF. Here the CDR3 DNA reads TGCGCCAGCAGCCAAGGCCGACAACCGGGCGCCTTC.

V and J are TRBV2 and TRBJ1-1, with 8 nucleotides matching TRBD1. The germline V gene has CDR1 SNHLY and CDR2 FYNNEI. The V segment lost 5 bases and the J segment 5 bases; nucleotides outside the gene matches: 10. The CDR3 is 15 amino acids. The CDR3: CASSLDRGRRTEAFF. The CDR3 region has the DNA TGTGCCAGCAGTCTAGACAGGGGTCGTCGGACTGAAGCTTTCTTT.